The clone carrying this T cell receptor (beta chain) came up once. Its antigen is unknown. There are 15 residues in the CDR3. V shed 6 bases and J 5 bases; nucleotides not matched to a gene: 6. Germline CDR1 MNHNY, CDR2 SVGAGI (reference sequence). The table came from immunoSEQ multiplex PCR; TCRdb's copy has only in-frame clones and leaves some out. The sample lists some 2.4 million clones, approximately 94% occurring once. The source of the sample is a study of shared clonotypes between healthy human individuals. Study-level results: It was only blood that was sampled, and tissue repertoires likely differ.

J is TRBJ2-3 and V is TRBV6-6; 12 bases agree with TRBD2. The sequencing input was naive CD4+ T cells from PBMCs. Subset specified: CD45RA+ positively selected. This TCR came from a man between 18 and 35 years old in good health. Some clones in this sample may be carry-over from other donors' samples. This CDR3 is CASRELAGGVDTQYF. Here the CDR3 DNA reads TGTGCCAGCAGAGAGCTAGCGGGAGGGGTAGATACGCAGTATTTT.